A single sample is the source of the 9 T cell receptor beta chains below, sequenced in a study of blood T cell repertoires in COVID-19. The repertoire was sequenced with immunoSEQ multiplex PCR; TCRdb's copy has only in-frame clones and lacks some. The sample holds about 170,000 clones, around 79% seen once. The sample taken for sequencing was PBMCs or T cells enriched from blood (not recorded which). The receptors come from a woman between 70 and 85 years old in a cohort exposed to, infected with or recovered from COVID-19 (not recorded which).

This clone has ten or more counts. The V call is TRBV4-1, the J call TRBJ2-1; 8 bases fit TRBD1. The CDR3 totals 15 residues. Per the germline V gene, CDR1 is MGHRA and CDR2 is YSYEKL. J lost 3 bases, V lost 3 bases, and 4 bases had no gene match. In nucleotides, the CDR3 is TGCGCCAGCAGCCACCCACAGGGGGGCTACAATGAGCAGTTCTTC. Protein product: CASSHPQGGYNEQFF.

V and J are TRBV19 and TRBJ1-1; no firm D call. Germline V gives CDR1 LNHDA, CDR2 SQIVND (reference sequence). This CDR3 is 14 amino acids long. The V and J ends lost 5 bases and 0 bases respectively, with 10 bases between them. CDR3 sequence: CASSYLALNTEAFF. The DNA of the CDR3 is TGTGCCAGTAGTTATCTGGCCCTGAACACTGAAGCTTTCTTT.

As to this clone: This specimen includes other DNA sequences encoding the same CDR3. V usage is TRBV18 and J usage is TRBJ2-5; D is unclear. Per germline, CDR1 KGHSH and CDR2 LQKENI. Deletions cut 0 bases from V and 1 base from J, with 3 bases between. This CDR3 contains 13 residues. The CDR3 DNA follows: TGTGCCAGCTCACCACCCTCCCAAGAGACCCAGTACTTC. This gives the protein CASSPPSQETQYF.

The genes are TRBV27 and TRBJ1-3, with 7 bases identical to TRBD1. The J segment lost 2 bases and the V segment lost 5 bases, leaving 3 bases of the junction unmatched. The CDR3 runs to 14 residues. In germline, CDR1 is MNHEY, CDR2 SMNVEV (reference sequence). As DNA, the CDR3 is TGTGCCAGCAGTAAGGGGACAGCTGGAAACACCATATATTTT. Translation gives CASSKGTAGNTIYF.

The rearrangement uses TRBV6-5 and TRBJ2-7, with 8 nucleotides matching TRBD2. This CDR3 has 14 residues. Germline CDR1 is MNHEY and CDR2 is SVGAGI. Losses at the gene ends were 6 bases for V and 2 bases for J; bases not matched to a gene: 6. The CDR3 loop reads CASRSGRETYEQYF. The CDR3, as DNA: TGTGCCAGCAGGAGCGGGAGAGAGACCTACGAGCAGTACTTC.

This rearrangement joins TRBV7-2 to TRBJ1-2; 9 bases match TRBD1. Per germline, CDR1 SGHTA and CDR2 FQGNSA. Unmatched junction bases numbered 12, after V lost 8 bases and J lost 5 bases. The CDR3 consists of 15 residues. CDR3 DNA: TGTGCCAGCGGCGACCCACCGGGACAGGGTTATGGCTACACCTTC. This translates into CASGDPPGQGYGYTF. Supplemented by reference TRBV7-2 and TRBJ1-2, the full variable domain reads GAGVSQSPSNKVTEKGKDVELRCDPISGHTALYWYRQSLGQGLEFLIYFQGNSAPDKSGLPSDRFSAERTGGSVSTLTIQRTQQEDSAVYLCASGDPPGQGYGYTFGSGTRLTVV.

The rearrangement uses TRBV10-3 and TRBJ1-2, with a weak D call TRBD1 (6 bases). V shed 10 bases and J shed 8 bases, with 20 bases lying between them. Germline V gene data show CDR1 as ENHRY and CDR2 as SYGVKD. This CDR3 has 13 amino acids. The CDR3 DNA reads as TGTGCCAGCAAACAGGGAAGCGGAGCCGGCTACACCTTC. It is translated as CASKQGSGAGYTF.

This chain uses TRBV7-9 with TRBJ2-2; D remains ambiguous. The germline V and J ends were trimmed by 1 base and 2 bases, with 5 bases remaining between them. This CDR3 has 14 residues. The V gene's germline CDR1 is SEHNR and CDR2 FQNEAQ (reference sequence). CDR3 residues: CASSLDSNTGELFF. The CDR3 nucleotides read TGTGCCAGCAGCTTAGACTCCAACACCGGGGAGCTGTTTTTT.

This clone was detected only a few times. The chain carries TRBV7-6 and TRBJ2-5, with TRBD2 matching over 9 bases. This CDR3 is 15 amino acids long. Per germline, CDR1 SGHVS and CDR2 FNYEAQ. The V segment lost 0 bases and the J segment 5 bases; nucleotides outside the gene matches: 4. CDR3 sequence reads: CASSLAAGGPETQYF. The CDR3 coding sequence is TGTGCCAGCAGCTTAGCGGCGGGAGGGCCGGAGACCCAGTACTTC.